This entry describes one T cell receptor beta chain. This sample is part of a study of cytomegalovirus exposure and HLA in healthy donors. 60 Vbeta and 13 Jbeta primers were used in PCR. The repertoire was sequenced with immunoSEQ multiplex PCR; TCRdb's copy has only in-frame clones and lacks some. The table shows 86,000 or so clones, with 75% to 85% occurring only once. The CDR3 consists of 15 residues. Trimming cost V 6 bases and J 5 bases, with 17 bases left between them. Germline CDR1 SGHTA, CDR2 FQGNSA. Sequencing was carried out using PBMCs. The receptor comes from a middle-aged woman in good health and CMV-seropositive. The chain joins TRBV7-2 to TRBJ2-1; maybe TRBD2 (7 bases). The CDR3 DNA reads TGTGCCAGCAGTGGGGGGGGCGGGGTAAACAATGAGCAGTTCTTC. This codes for CASSGGGGVNNEQFF.